These T cell receptor beta chains were read from a single sample in a study of blood T cell repertoires in COVID-19. TCRdb's copy holds only in-frame clones and misses some; the assay was immunoSEQ multiplex PCR. The table shows around 220,000 clones, with nearly 90% occurring only once. Input material: PBMCs or T cells enriched from blood (not recorded which). The receptors here all came from a man under 40 who had been exposed to COVID-19. Both conserved end residues are part of each CDR3. D genes are given only for firm matches. Some rows have no size entry. The others give once, few or many, or a class for an expanded clone.

v_gene: TRBV19
d_gene: TRBD1
abundance: NA
j_gene: TRBJ1-5
CDR3aa: CASSDRGNQPQHF
CDR3nt: TGTGCCAGTAGCGACAGGGGCAATCAGCCCCAGCATTTT

v_gene: TRBV23-1
d_gene: NA
abundance: NA
j_gene: TRBJ1-1
CDR3aa: CATPQGNLWHTEAFF
CDR3nt: TGCGCCACCCCACAGGGAAATTTGTGGCACACTGAAGCTTTCTTT

v_gene: TRBV6-5
d_gene: NA
abundance: NA
j_gene: TRBJ2-6
CDR3aa: CASRLERSGANVLTF
CDR3nt: TGTGCCAGCAGATTAGAACGGTCTGGGGCCAACGTCCTGACTTTC

v_gene: TRBV6-4
d_gene: NA
abundance: NA
j_gene: TRBJ1-5
CDR3aa: CASSDTTGKPQHF
CDR3nt: TGTGCCAGCAGTGACACAACAGGTAAACCCCAGCATTTT

v_gene: TRBV11-2
d_gene: NA
abundance: NA
j_gene: TRBJ1-2
CDR3aa: CASSLVQSKQGTYGYTF
CDR3nt: TGTGCCAGCAGCTTAGTTCAATCTAAACAGGGAACCTATGGCTACACCTTC

v_gene: TRBV29-1
d_gene: NA
abundance: NA
j_gene: TRBJ2-5
CDR3aa: CSVIRGEQETQYF
CDR3nt: TGCAGCGTTATCAGGGGGGAACAAGAGACCCAGTACTTC

v_gene: TRBV2
d_gene: NA
abundance: NA
j_gene: TRBJ2-7
CDR3aa: CASSGLNRVEQYF
CDR3nt: TGTGCCAGCAGTGGCCTAAACAGGGTCGAGCAGTACTTC

v_gene: TRBV3-1/TRBV3-2
d_gene: NA
abundance: NA
j_gene: TRBJ1-2
CDR3aa: CASSQINSNYGYTF
CDR3nt: TGTGCCAGCAGCCAAATCAACTCTAACTATGGCTACACCTTC

v_gene: TRBV5-5
d_gene: NA
abundance: NA
j_gene: TRBJ1-2
CDR3aa: CASRGGFGDGTF
CDR3nt: NA

v_gene: TRBV7-2
d_gene: NA
abundance: NA
j_gene: TRBJ1-6
CDR3aa: CASSLNSGEHSPLHF
CDR3nt: TGTGCCAGCAGCCTTAATAGCGGGGAGCATTCACCCCTCCACTTT

v_gene: TRBV7-9
d_gene: NA
abundance: NA
j_gene: TRBJ1-2
CDR3aa: CASSSPGFVSNYGYTF
CDR3nt: TGTGCCAGCAGCTCCCCCGGTTTCGTGTCTAACTATGGCTACACCTTC

v_gene: TRBV10-3
d_gene: NA
abundance: NA
j_gene: TRBJ1-2
CDR3aa: CAISETRADYGYTF
CDR3nt: TGTGCCATCAGCGAGACCAGGGCCGACTATGGCTACACCTTC

v_gene: TRBV6-5
d_gene: TRBD2
abundance: NA
j_gene: TRBJ2-7
CDR3aa: CASIGTSYEQYF
CDR3nt: TGTGCCAGCATTGGGACTAGCTACGAGCAGTACTTC

v_gene: TRBV13
d_gene: NA
abundance: NA
j_gene: TRBJ2-3
CDR3aa: CASSLGSGRTDTQYF
CDR3nt: TGTGCCAGCAGCTTAGGGTCAGGGCGAACAGATACGCAGTATTTT

v_gene: TRBV5-5
d_gene: TRBD1
abundance: NA
j_gene: TRBJ1-4
CDR3aa: CAPRDSANEKLFF
CDR3nt: TGTGCCCCTAGGGACAGCGCTAATGAAAAACTGTTTTTT

v_gene: TRBV30
d_gene: TRBD2
abundance: NA
j_gene: TRBJ2-5
CDR3aa: CAWSGLVSETQYF
CDR3nt: TGTGCCTGGAGCGGACTAGTAAGCGAGACCCAGTACTTC

v_gene: TRBV5-5
d_gene: NA
abundance: NA
j_gene: TRBJ1-6
CDR3aa: CASSLDGLKGSPLHF
CDR3nt: TGTGCCAGCAGCTTGGATGGACTTAAGGGTTCACCCCTCCACTTT

v_gene: TRBV7-3
d_gene: TRBD1
abundance: once
j_gene: TRBJ2-2
CDR3aa: CASSLGQGANTNTGELFF
CDR3nt: TGTGCCAGCAGTTTGGGGCAGGGGGCCAACACGAACACCGGGGAGCTGTTTTTT

v_gene: TRBV18
d_gene: NA
abundance: NA
j_gene: TRBJ2-2
CDR3aa: CASSLKGVHGELFF
CDR3nt: TGTGCCAGCTCGCTCAAGGGGGTTCACGGGGAGCTGTTTTTT

v_gene: TRBV5-6
d_gene: TRBD1
abundance: once
j_gene: TRBJ1-2
CDR3aa: CASSWQGALLYGYTF
CDR3nt: TGTGCCAGCAGCTGGCAGGGGGCCCTCCTCTATGGCTACACCTTC

v_gene: TRBV4-1
d_gene: NA
abundance: NA
j_gene: TRBJ2-3
CDR3aa: CASSQVLATDTQYF
CDR3nt: TGCGCCAGCAGCCAAGTCCTAGCGACAGATACGCAGTATTTT

v_gene: TRBV13
d_gene: NA
abundance: once
j_gene: TRBJ1-2
CDR3aa: CASSLQGIGYTF
CDR3nt: TGTGCCAGCAGTTTACAGGGAATTGGCTACACCTTC

v_gene: TRBV6-5
d_gene: NA
abundance: medium-sized
j_gene: TRBJ1-5
CDR3aa: CASSYSGRGGNQPQHF
CDR3nt: TGTGCCAGCAGTTACTCGGGTCGGGGGGGCAATCAGCCCCAGCATTTT

v_gene: TRBV11-2
d_gene: TRBD2
abundance: NA
j_gene: TRBJ2-5
CDR3aa: CASSPGLAQGPQYF
CDR3nt: TGTGCCAGCAGCCCAGGACTAGCCCAGGGGCCCCAGTACTTC

v_gene: TRBV4-3
d_gene: NA
abundance: NA
j_gene: TRBJ2-7
CDR3aa: CASSQERSRHDEQYF
CDR3nt: TGCGCCAGCAGCCAAGAACGCAGCAGGCACGACGAGCAGTACTTC

v_gene: TRBV29-1
d_gene: NA
abundance: NA
j_gene: TRBJ1-2
CDR3aa: CSVERELGGYTF
CDR3nt: TGCAGTGTTGAGAGAGAACTAGGCGGCTACACCTTC

v_gene: TRBV6-1
d_gene: TRBD1
abundance: NA
j_gene: TRBJ2-3
CDR3aa: CASSELTGQGRGPDTQYF
CDR3nt: TGTGCCAGCAGTGAACTTACTGGACAGGGTCGGGGCCCAGATACGCAGTATTTT

v_gene: TRBV3-1/TRBV3-2
d_gene: NA
abundance: NA
j_gene: TRBJ2-5
CDR3aa: CASSREVRGVMKTQYF
CDR3nt: TGTGCCAGCAGCCGCGAGGTCAGGGGCGTCATGAAGACCCAGTACTTC

v_gene: TRBV12-3/TRBV12-4
d_gene: NA
abundance: NA
j_gene: TRBJ1-2
CDR3aa: CASSYGHGYTF
CDR3nt: TGTGCCAGCAGTTATGGGCATGGCTACACCTTC

v_gene: TRBV5-4
d_gene: TRBD2
abundance: NA
j_gene: TRBJ2-1
CDR3aa: CASSFKRGFGNEQFF
CDR3nt: TGTGCCAGCAGCTTCAAGCGGGGATTTGGCAATGAGCAGTTCTTC

v_gene: TRBV4-1
d_gene: NA
abundance: NA
j_gene: TRBJ1-1
CDR3aa: CASSQDRGNTEAFF
CDR3nt: TGCGCCAGCAGCCAAGATCGCGGAAACACTGAAGCTTTCTTT

v_gene: TRBV19
d_gene: NA
abundance: NA
j_gene: TRBJ2-7
CDR3aa: CASSNLVTGDNEQYF
CDR3nt: TGTGCCAGTAGTAATCTAGTGACCGGGGACAACGAGCAGTACTTC

v_gene: TRBV15
d_gene: TRBD2
abundance: NA
j_gene: TRBJ2-7
CDR3aa: CATSNPPGGGPYEQYF
CDR3nt: TGTGCCACCAGCAATCCACCTGGGGGGGGACCCTACGAGCAGTACTTC

v_gene: TRBV10-3
d_gene: TRBD1
abundance: NA
j_gene: TRBJ2-5
CDR3aa: CAIRGQGFESETQYF
CDR3nt: TGTGCCATCAGGGGACAGGGATTTGAGTCGGAGACCCAGTACTTC

v_gene: TRBV16
d_gene: NA
abundance: NA
j_gene: TRBJ1-3
CDR3aa: CASSGAIGNTIYF
CDR3nt: TGTGCCAGCAGCGGAGCTATTGGAAACACCATATATTTT

v_gene: TRBV5-1
d_gene: NA
abundance: NA
j_gene: TRBJ2-5
CDR3aa: CASSFEETQYF
CDR3nt: TGCGCCAGCAGCTTCGAAGAGACCCAGTACTTC

v_gene: TRBV7-3
d_gene: NA
abundance: NA
j_gene: TRBJ1-1
CDR3aa: CASSIPLGQGVMNTEAFF
CDR3nt: TGTGCCAGCAGCATCCCCCTTGGGCAGGGCGTGATGAACACTGAAGCTTTCTTT

v_gene: TRBV27
d_gene: NA
abundance: once
j_gene: TRBJ1-2
CDR3aa: CASNPGLEGSGYTF
CDR3nt: TGTGCCAGCAACCCGGGACTCGAGGGCTCTGGCTACACCTTC

v_gene: TRBV7-2
d_gene: NA
abundance: few
j_gene: TRBJ2-3
CDR3aa: CASSLVRGGGTDTQYF
CDR3nt: TGTGCCAGCAGCTTAGTAAGAGGGGGTGGCACAGATACGCAGTATTTT

v_gene: TRBV20-1
d_gene: TRBD2
abundance: NA
j_gene: TRBJ2-1
CDR3aa: CSASQGLGRNEQFF
CDR3nt: TGCAGTGCTAGTCAGGGACTAGGGAGGAATGAGCAGTTCTTC

v_gene: TRBV19
d_gene: NA
abundance: NA
j_gene: TRBJ1-4
CDR3aa: CASSLPLGAGDEKLFF
CDR3nt: TGTGCCAGTAGTCTACCCTTGGGGGCAGGGGATGAAAAACTGTTTTTT

v_gene: TRBV19
d_gene: NA
abundance: NA
j_gene: TRBJ1-4
CDR3aa: CASSRTAEGYEKLFF
CDR3nt: TGTGCCAGTAGCAGAACCGCGGAGGGGTATGAAAAACTGTTTTTT

v_gene: TRBV5-1
d_gene: NA
abundance: NA
j_gene: TRBJ1-5
CDR3aa: CASSLMGDQPQHF
CDR3nt: TGCGCCAGCAGCTTGATGGGAGACCAGCCCCAGCATTTT

v_gene: TRBV7-9
d_gene: TRBD1
abundance: NA
j_gene: TRBJ1-2
CDR3aa: CASSRDSGTGGRNGYTF
CDR3nt: TGTGCCAGCAGCCGAGATTCTGGGACAGGGGGCCGGAATGGCTACACCTTC

v_gene: TRBV5-4
d_gene: NA
abundance: NA
j_gene: TRBJ1-2
CDR3aa: CASSYSTGKGNGYTF
CDR3nt: TGTGCCAGCAGCTATTCGACAGGAAAAGGGAATGGCTACACCTTC

v_gene: TRBV15
d_gene: NA
abundance: NA
j_gene: TRBJ2-7
CDR3aa: CATSGKGPSSYEQYF
CDR3nt: TGTGCCACCAGCGGGAAGGGGCCAAGCTCCTACGAGCAGTACTTC

v_gene: TRBV3-1/TRBV3-2
d_gene: TRBD2
abundance: NA
j_gene: TRBJ2-1
CDR3aa: CASSLAGGDEQFF
CDR3nt: TGTGCCAGCAGCCTAGCGGGGGGGGATGAGCAGTTCTTC

v_gene: TRBV10-3
d_gene: NA
abundance: NA
j_gene: TRBJ1-6
CDR3aa: CAISDPGHTTTGSPLHF
CDR3nt: TGTGCCATCAGTGATCCGGGACATACGACGACGGGGTCACCCCTCCACTTT

v_gene: TRBV5-5
d_gene: TRBD1
abundance: NA
j_gene: TRBJ2-7
CDR3aa: CASSFRNNRGYEQYF
CDR3nt: TGTGCCAGCAGCTTTCGTAACAACAGGGGCTACGAGCAGTACTTC

v_gene: TRBV21-1
d_gene: NA
abundance: NA
j_gene: TRBJ2-5
CDR3aa: CASSNLYRGRMETQYF
CDR3nt: TGTGCCAGCAGCAACCTCTACAGGGGGCGAATGGAGACCCAGTACTTC

v_gene: TRBV16
d_gene: NA
abundance: NA
j_gene: TRBJ2-5
CDR3aa: CASSQSGGRRHQETQYF
CDR3nt: TGTGCCAGCAGCCAATCAGGGGGAAGGCGACACCAAGAGACCCAGTACTTC

v_gene: TRBV19
d_gene: NA
abundance: NA
j_gene: TRBJ2-1
CDR3aa: CASSILSSSYNEQFF
CDR3nt: TGTGCCAGTAGTATTTTGTCGAGCTCCTACAATGAGCAGTTCTTC

v_gene: TRBV2
d_gene: TRBD1
abundance: NA
j_gene: TRBJ1-2
CDR3aa: CASSEREGGQKYGYTF
CDR3nt: TGTGCCAGCAGTGAAAGAGAGGGGGGACAGAAATATGGCTACACCTTC

v_gene: TRBV5-6
d_gene: NA
abundance: NA
j_gene: TRBJ1-4
CDR3aa: CASRTAGKHEKLFF
CDR3nt: TGTGCCAGCAGGACTGCGGGGAAGCATGAAAAACTGTTTTTT